This T cell receptor beta chain was sequenced in a study of blood T cell repertoires in COVID-19. Study background: Samples came from the United States, Italy and Spain, spanning acute and convalescent COVID-19. Sources were T cells, B-cell-depleted T cells, or PBMCs; the material itself was cDNA or gDNA.

Germline values: CDR1 LGHNA, CDR2 YNFKEQ. The CDR3 consists of 14 residues. V lost 0 bases and J lost 4, with 7 bases in between. The authors' processing: The assay estimated nucleated cells by amplifying reference gene primers. Assay used: immunoSEQ multiplex PCR; TCRdb lists only in-frame clones, some missing. That table gives V, J and clone size, and the DNA gave D and trimming. This sample carries 250,000 to 300,000 clones, around 88% of them seen once, and the ten largest clones take around 1.8%. Of note for this clone: This same CDR3 is encoded by further DNA sequences in the sample.

This chain uses TRBV4-2 with TRBJ1-5; TRBD1 might be the D (6 bases). Sequencing used peripheral blood. The source of this sequence is a man aged 25-45 years with active or convalescent COVID-19. CDR3 sequence (DNA): TGTGCCAGCAGCCAAGATAGGGGGAATCAGCCCCAGCATTTT. It specifies CASSQDRGNQPQHF.